This passage covers 15 T cell receptor beta chains from one sample sequenced in a study of blood T cell repertoires in COVID-19. Clones were sequenced by immunoSEQ multiplex PCR, and TCRdb holds only the in-frame ones, with some missing. The sample carries 250,000 to 400,000 clones, roughly 90% recorded once. Input material: PBMCs or T cells enriched from blood (not recorded which). The receptor set was obtained from a man aged 60-69 years who had recovered from COVID-19.

J is TRBJ2-7 and V is TRBV27; 9 nucleotides match TRBD2. V was pared by 3 bases and J by 5 bases, with 11 bases of the junction left unmatched. The CDR3 length is 16 residues. CDR1 and CDR2 from the germline V gene are MNHEY and SMNVEV (reference sequence). CDR3 DNA sequence: TGTGCCAGCAGTTTGTGGCGGGAGGGGACTAGGAACGAGCAGTACTTC. It encodes CASSLWREGTRNEQYF.

The chain uses TRBV20-1 and TRBJ2-1; 8 bases fit TRBD2. The junction had 3 bases not matched to a gene; V was cut back by 3 bases and J by 2 bases. The germline V gene has CDR1 DFQATT and CDR2 SNEGSKA (reference sequence). This CDR3 is built from 14 residues. The CDR3 loop is CSASEREPYNEQFF. The CDR3 DNA reads TGCAGTGCTAGTGAGCGGGAGCCCTACAATGAGCAGTTCTTC.

The count of this clone is one. V gene TRBV25-1 combines with J gene TRBJ2-1; possible D gene TRBD2, 5 bases. Germline-derived CDR1 and CDR2 are MGHDK and SYGVNS. The CDR3 is 13 amino acids. Trimming pared 4 bases from V and 4 bases from J, leaving 8 bases between. The CDR3 nucleotides are TGTGCCAGCAGTGTGCGGGCTTACAATGAGCAGTTCTTC. It codes for CASSVRAYNEQFF.

In this sample, this clone turned up a few times. The chain carries TRBV7-6 and TRBJ2-7, with 8 bases that match TRBD1. Germline CDR1 reads SGHVS; CDR2 reads FNYEAQ. Trimming at V came to 0 bases and at J to 4 bases, leaving 5 bases not matched to a gene. CDR3 size: 15 residues. The CDR3 sequence: CASSLASGGTYEQYF. The CDR3 DNA reads TGTGCCAGCAGCTTAGCGTCAGGGGGCACTTACGAGCAGTACTTC.

About this clone: Distinct nucleotide sequences in the sample also encode this CDR3. CDR3 bases: TGTGCCAGCAGCTTCTACTACGAGCAGTACTTC. Amino acid sequence: CASSFYYEQYF. The V and J genes are TRBV7-2 and TRBJ2-7; D is unresolved. The germline V and J ends were trimmed by 3 bases and 3 bases, with 3 bases remaining between them. Germline lookup yields CDR1 SGHTA and CDR2 FQGNSA. The CDR3 runs to 11 residues.

This CDR3 reads CASSFVAESTDTQYF. The CDR3 DNA is TGTGCCAGCAGCTTTGTAGCGGAGAGCACAGATACGCAGTATTTT. V is TRBV7-2 and J is TRBJ2-3; tentative D call: TRBD2 (6 bases). V lost 3 bases, J lost 0 bases, and 10 bases lay in between. CDR3 length equals 15 residues. Germline assignment: CDR1 SGHTA and CDR2 FQGNSA.

The rearrangement uses TRBV9 and TRBJ2-7; a possible D gene is TRBD1 (7 bases). Germline loops: CDR1 SGDLS, CDR2 YYNGEE. This CDR3 contains 15 residues. The V and J ends lost 4 bases and 3 bases respectively, with 17 bases between them. In DNA, the CDR3 is TGTGCCAGCAGCCTCGCAGGGGGGAGTAACTACGAGCAGTACTTC. This translates into CASSLAGGSNYEQYF.

This rearrangement joins TRBV5-1 to TRBJ1-6, with TRBD1 matching 7 bases. Germline V gives CDR1 SGHRS, CDR2 YFSETQ. The CDR3 runs to 15 residues. V was clipped by 1 base and J by 7 bases; unmatched bases: 5. In nucleotides, the CDR3 is TGCGCCAGCAGCTTGACAGGGGCGGACAATTCACCCCTCCACTTT. This translates into CASSLTGADNSPLHF.

This chain links TRBV5-5 with TRBJ1-4; D gene unclear. The CDR3 has 14 residues. Trimming shortened V by 2 bases and J by 4 bases, and 9 bases separated the two germline ends. The V gene's germline CDR1 is SGHKS and CDR2 YYEKEE (reference sequence). CDR3 region: CASSLGALNEKLFF. The CDR3 DNA reads TGTGCCAGCAGCTTAGGAGCTCTTAATGAAAAACTGTTTTTT.

This rearrangement joins TRBV5-4 to TRBJ1-1; unclear D gene. In germline, CDR1 is SGHNT, CDR2 YYREEE (reference sequence). V was shortened by 0 bases and J by 2 bases, with 17 bases between the two germline ends. The CDR3 contains 17 residues. The CDR3 region is CASSLDGFGRGNTEAFF. In DNA, the CDR3 is TGTGCCAGCAGCTTGGATGGGTTCGGCAGAGGAAACACTGAAGCTTTCTTT.

This sequence joins TRBV2 and TRBJ2-1; TRBD2 matches at 14 bases. The V gene end was trimmed by 6 bases and the J gene end by 4 bases; junction bases not matched to a gene: 14. The germline CDR1 and CDR2 sequences are SNHLY and FYNNEI. The CDR3 spans 19 residues. CDR3: CASRGSGTSGSTLYNEQFF. DNA for the CDR3: TGTGCCAGCAGGGGCTCCGGGACTAGCGGGAGTACCTTGTACAATGAGCAGTTCTTC.

This clone was detected only a few times. The V gene is TRBV3-1 (or the pseudogene TRBV3-2), the J gene TRBJ2-2; a possible D gene is TRBD1 (5 bases). The V gene's germline CDR1 is LGHDT and CDR2 YNNKEL (reference sequence). The CDR3 is made up of 17 amino acids. Trimming stripped 1 base from V and 1 base from J, with 13 bases between. The CDR3 bases are TGTGCCAGCAGCCAAGCAGGGCTAGGAGAGAACACCGGGGAGCTGTTTTTT. Translation gives CASSQAGLGENTGELFF.

A remark on this clone: Other DNA sequences in the sample encode the same CDR3. This chain links TRBV28 with TRBJ2-7; 12 bases line up with TRBD1. This CDR3 spans 14 amino acids. V lost 6 bases and J lost 1; bases outside the gene matches: 1. Looked up from germline, CDR1 is MDHEN and CDR2 is SYDVKM. CDR3 region: CASRGQGASYEQYF. The CDR3 DNA reads TGTGCCAGCAGGGGACAGGGGGCGTCCTACGAGCAGTACTTC.

V gene TRBV5-1 combines with J gene TRBJ1-2; weak D call: TRBD1 (5 bases). CDR1 is SGHRS, CDR2 YFSETQ, per germline. The CDR3 totals 11 residues. Trimming pared 6 bases from V and 4 bases from J, leaving 7 bases between. The CDR3 spells CASKGVYGYTF. CDR3 nucleotides: TGCGCCAGCAAAGGGGTCTATGGCTACACCTTC.

This clone was recorded only once. V gene TRBV6-5 combines with J gene TRBJ2-1; 8 bases match TRBD2. The germline gives CDR1 MNHEY, CDR2 SVGAGI. After removal of 6 bases from V and 0 bases from J, the junction contained 4 bases not matched to a gene. The CDR3 runs to 15 residues. The CDR3 DNA is TGTGCCAGCAGAAAACTAGCGGCCTCCTACAATGAGCAGTTCTTC. Amino acids: CASRKLAASYNEQFF.